Listed below are T cell receptor beta chains from one sample, sequenced in a study of T cell repertoires in cytomegalovirus infection. Each CDR3 protein is one row after TCRdb ran MiXCR on the reads. Here the sample spans about 830,000 distinct CDR3 sequences, approximately 32% being singletons. Their target antigens are unknown. Sequenced here: cultured CD8+ T cells from PBMCs, sampled from culture after CMV antigen stimulation. These receptors all come from a human donor in good health (CMV status not recorded). Some clones in this sample may be carry-over from other donors' samples. Each CDR3 is given with its conserved first and last residue. The D gene is left open where the match is weak. Size is stated for part of the rows, as once, few or many counts, or as a class when the clone is expanded.

v_call	clone_size	j_call	d_call	cdr3_aa	cdr3_nt
TRBV6-1	.	TRBJ2-3	.	CASRPGPYPDTQYF	TGTGCCAGCAGACCGGGGCCATACCCAGATACGCAGTATTTT
TRBV19	few	TRBJ1-2	.	CASSIGAVDGYTF	TGTGCCAGTAGTATAGGGGCCGTTGATGGCTACACCTTC
TRBV6-5	few	TRBJ1-1	.	CASRAGPNTEAFF	TGTGCCAGCCGCGCAGGGCCAAACACTGAAGCTTTCTTT
TRBV7-6	.	TRBJ2-2	.	CASSRTYRGENTGELFF	TGTGCCAGCAGCCGAACATACCGAGGAGAAAACACCGGGGAGCTGTTTTTT
TRBV19	few	TRBJ1-6	.	CASSIAQSNSPLHF	TGTGCCAGTAGTATCGCACAGAGCAATTCACCCCTCCACTTT
TRBV29-1	.	TRBJ2-3	TRBD2	CSVEKTSGGARDTQYF	TGCAGCGTTGAAAAAACCAGCGGGGGGGCCCGTGATACGCAGTATTTT
TRBV19	few	TRBJ1-2	.	CASSIGATRPNYGYTF	TGTGCCAGTAGTATAGGTGCTACAAGACCTAACTATGGCTACACCTTC
TRBV12-3/TRBV12-4	few	TRBJ1-6	TRBD1	CASSSSTGGDLHSPLHF	TGTGCCAGCAGTTCCTCGACAGGGGGGGATCTGCATTCACCCCTCCACTTT
TRBV7-9	.	TRBJ1-1	TRBD1	CASSYSRRGGAEAFF	TGTGCCAGCAGCTATTCTCGGAGAGGGGGCGCAGAAGCTTTCTTT
TRBV12-3/TRBV12-4	.	TRBJ2-1	.	CASRTPWAVSYNEQFF	TGTGCCAGCAGAACCCCTTGGGCGGTTTCTTACAATGAGCAGTTCTTC
TRBV7-4	.	TRBJ2-7	.	CASGRWGDPYEQYF	TGTGCCAGCGGTAGATGGGGCGATCCCTACGAGCAGTACTTC
TRBV4-2	few	TRBJ1-2	TRBD1	CASSYDRVEGYTF	TGTGCCAGCAGCTATGACAGGGTCGAAGGCTACACCTTC
TRBV29-1	.	TRBJ1-1	.	CSVEDFGQNTEAFF	TGCAGCGTTGAAGATTTTGGACAGAACACTGAAGCTTTCTTT
TRBV7-9	.	TRBJ2-1	.	CASSRLGGSDEQFF	TGTGCCAGCAGCCGTTTAGGAGGTTCGGATGAGCAGTTCTTC
TRBV5-4	once	TRBJ2-1	.	CASSPPGTRGDEQFF	TGTGCCAGCAGCCCGCCCGGGACTCGGGGCGATGAGCAGTTCTTC
TRBV4-1	.	TRBJ1-1	.	CASSQFGNRGAFF	TGCGCCAGCAGCCAATTCGGGAACCGGGGAGCTTTCTTT
TRBV20-1	.	TRBJ1-3	TRBD1	CSARATGGPGNTIYF	TGCAGTGCTAGAGCAACAGGGGGCCCTGGAAACACCATATATTTT
TRBV18	.	TRBJ1-1	.	CASSPPGAFTTTEAFF	TGTGCCAGCTCACCTCCGGGGGCGTTCACGACCACTGAAGCTTTCTTT
TRBV5-5	.	TRBJ1-2	.	CASSLRSGAIEILRGYTF	TGTGCCAGCAGCTTAAGGAGCGGGGCAATTGAGATCTTGCGAGGCTACACCTTC
TRBV27	few	TRBJ1-5	.	CASSLGRAAQPQHF	TGTGCCAGCAGTTTAGGCAGGGCCGCTCAGCCCCAGCATTTT
TRBV2	.	TRBJ2-7	.	CASSGVSMDGTTISSYEQYF	TGTGCCAGCAGTGGAGTTTCTATGGACGGCACGACCATAAGCTCCTACGAGCAGTACTTC
TRBV7-9	few	TRBJ1-1	.	CASRGLVYGPEAFF	TGTGCCAGCAGGGGCCTAGTATACGGCCCTGAAGCTTTCTTT
TRBV27	few	TRBJ1-6	TRBD1	CASSLPQDRGYNSPLHF	TGTGCCAGCAGTTTACCCCAGGACAGGGGTTATAATTCACCCCTCCACTTT
TRBV2	few	TRBJ1-4	.	CASGAASNEKLFF	TGTGCCAGCGGGGCAGCCTCGAATGAAAAACTGTTTTTT
TRBV5-4	.	TRBJ1-1	.	CASSASGITYTEAFF	TGTGCCAGCAGCGCGTCAGGTATTACTTACACTGAAGCTTTCTTT
TRBV27	many	TRBJ2-1	.	CASSLSPYNEQFF	TGTGCCAGCAGCTTGAGCCCCTACAATGAGCAGTTCTTC
TRBV6-1	.	TRBJ1-3	.	CASSEAVWSGNTVYF	TGTGCCAGCAGTGAAGCCGTCTGGTCGGGAAACACCGTATATTTT
TRBV9	many	TRBJ2-1	.	CASSVTGRSSYNEQFF	TGTGCCAGCAGCGTAACAGGGAGGAGCTCCTACAATGAGCAGTTCTTC
TRBV18	.	TRBJ1-1	TRBD1	CASSPPVDRGPPNTEAFF	TGTGCCAGCTCACCACCGGTGGACAGGGGCCCCCCGAACACTGAAGCTTTCTTT
TRBV13	.	TRBJ1-2	.	CASSTGTPGFVTF	TGTGCCAGCAGCACAGGAACTCCGGGCTTTGTCACCTTC
TRBV7-9	.	TRBJ1-6	TRBD1	CASSIRDRGHSPLHF	TGTGCCAGCAGCATCCGGGACAGGGGTCATTCACCCCTCCACTTT
TRBV7-2	many	TRBJ2-1	TRBD2	CASSPSGGTYNEQFF	TGTGCCAGCAGCCCTAGCGGGGGGACCTACAATGAGCAGTTCTTC
TRBV4-1	.	TRBJ2-3	.	CASSHTTTDTQYF	TGCGCCAGCAGCCATACGACCACAGATACGCAGTATTTT
TRBV27	.	TRBJ1-5	.	CASRPQAGLNQPQHF	TGTGCCAGCAGACCCCAGGCAGGTTTAAATCAGCCCCAGCATTTT
TRBV6-8	.	TRBJ2-5	TRBD1	CASSRGQDETQYF	TGTGCCAGCAGCCGGGGACAGGATGAGACCCAGTACTTC
TRBV27	.	TRBJ2-7	.	CASFGKGLYEQYF	TGTGCCAGCTTTGGAAAGGGTTTGTACGAGCAGTACTTC
TRBV15	.	TRBJ2-3	.	CATSTPTDTQYF	TGTGCCACCAGCACCCCCACAGATACGCAGTATTTT
TRBV7-9	.	TRBJ1-2	.	CASSPIDSGGNGYTF	TGTGCCAGCAGCCCCATAGACAGCGGCGGGAATGGCTACACCTTC
TRBV12-3/TRBV12-4	.	TRBJ2-3	TRBD2	CASVGLAGTDTQYF	TGTGCCAGCGTTGGGCTAGCGGGCACAGATACGCAGTATTTT
TRBV7-6	many	TRBJ1-1	.	CASSPEAFF	TGTGCCAGCAGCCCTGAAGCTTTCTTT
TRBV2	few	TRBJ2-1	TRBD2	CASSSPGTRPRDEQFF	TGTGCCAGCAGTAGTCCGGGGACTAGGCCCCGGGATGAGCAGTTCTTC